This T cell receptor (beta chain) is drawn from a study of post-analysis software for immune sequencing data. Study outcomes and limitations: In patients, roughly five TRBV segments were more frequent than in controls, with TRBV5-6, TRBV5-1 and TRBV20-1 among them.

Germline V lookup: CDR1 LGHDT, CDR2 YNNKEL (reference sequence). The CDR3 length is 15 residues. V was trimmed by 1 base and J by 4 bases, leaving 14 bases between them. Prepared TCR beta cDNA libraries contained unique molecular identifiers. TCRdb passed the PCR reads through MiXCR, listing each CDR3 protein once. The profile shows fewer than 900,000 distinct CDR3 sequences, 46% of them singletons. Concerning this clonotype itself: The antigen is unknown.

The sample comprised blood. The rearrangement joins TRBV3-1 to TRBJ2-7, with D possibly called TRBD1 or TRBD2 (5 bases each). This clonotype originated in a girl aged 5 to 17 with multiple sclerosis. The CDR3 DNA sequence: TGTGCCAGCAGCCAAGGGGACCAAGGCAAATACGAGCAGTACTTC. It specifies CASSQGDQGKYEQYF.